This TCR beta chain was retrieved from a study of blood T cell repertoires in COVID-19. The wider study: Spain, Italy and the United States supplied samples that represented acute and convalescent COVID-19. Sample material is recorded as cDNA or gDNA derived from T cells, B-cell-depleted T cells, or PBMCs.

Germline V gene lookup returns CDR1 SGHAT and CDR2 FQNNGV. V was pared by 4 bases and J by 7 bases, with 13 bases between. This CDR3 has 14 amino acids. Source study methods: It was from reference gene primer amplification that nucleated cell counts were estimated. Clones were read by immunoSEQ multiplex PCR, and TCRdb kept only the in-frame ones, dropping some. The V and J calls and clone size come from that table; D and trimming were worked out from the DNA. The data show tens of thousands of clones, 80% seen once. The V and J genes are TRBV11-2 and TRBJ1-4; D unclear. This sequence was found in a woman older than 75 with acute or convalescent COVID-19. The sequenced material came from peripheral blood. The CDR3 sequence: CASSSLAAGEKLFF. Written as DNA, the CDR3 is TGTGCCAGCAGCTCCCTGGCGGCGGGTGAAAAACTGTTTTTT.